This T cell receptor beta chain originates from a study of blood T cell repertoires in COVID-19. The assay was immunoSEQ multiplex PCR, and TCRdb's table has in-frame clones only and misses some. The table lists some 500,000 clones, 70% to 90% of them singletons. Membership in each cohort depended on participant-reported clinical history. Donors of Cohort 3 who recovered were those that had two negative PCRs, clearance, or symptom resolution. Trimming stripped 8 bases from V and 9 bases from J, with 25 bases between. CDR3 length equals 15 residues. Germline V CDR1 and CDR2: SNHLY, FYNNEI. This receptor was obtained from a woman aged 40 to 50 who had recovered from COVID-19. Specimen: PBMCs or T cells enriched from blood (not recorded which). J is TRBJ1-2 and V is TRBV2; D is ambiguous. The CDR3 bases are TGTGCCAGCTTCACGACTATGGGCGGATATTCAAGCTACACCTTC. Encoded protein: CASFTTMGGYSSYTF.